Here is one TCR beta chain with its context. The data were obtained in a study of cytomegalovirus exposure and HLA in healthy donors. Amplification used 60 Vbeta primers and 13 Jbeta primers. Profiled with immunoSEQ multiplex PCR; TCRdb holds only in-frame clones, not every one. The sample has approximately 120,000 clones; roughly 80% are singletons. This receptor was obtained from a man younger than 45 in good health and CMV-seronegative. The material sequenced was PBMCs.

CDR3 sequence reads: CASSIRGTGPGSPLHF. The DNA of the CDR3 is TGTGCCAGTAGCATCAGAGGGACAGGGCCGGGATCACCCCTCCACTTT. V and J are TRBV19 and TRBJ1-6; 9 nucleotides align to TRBD1. V was clipped by 6 bases and J by 10 bases; unmatched bases: 13. The germline gives CDR1 LNHDA, CDR2 SQIVND (reference sequence). The CDR3 length is 16 residues.